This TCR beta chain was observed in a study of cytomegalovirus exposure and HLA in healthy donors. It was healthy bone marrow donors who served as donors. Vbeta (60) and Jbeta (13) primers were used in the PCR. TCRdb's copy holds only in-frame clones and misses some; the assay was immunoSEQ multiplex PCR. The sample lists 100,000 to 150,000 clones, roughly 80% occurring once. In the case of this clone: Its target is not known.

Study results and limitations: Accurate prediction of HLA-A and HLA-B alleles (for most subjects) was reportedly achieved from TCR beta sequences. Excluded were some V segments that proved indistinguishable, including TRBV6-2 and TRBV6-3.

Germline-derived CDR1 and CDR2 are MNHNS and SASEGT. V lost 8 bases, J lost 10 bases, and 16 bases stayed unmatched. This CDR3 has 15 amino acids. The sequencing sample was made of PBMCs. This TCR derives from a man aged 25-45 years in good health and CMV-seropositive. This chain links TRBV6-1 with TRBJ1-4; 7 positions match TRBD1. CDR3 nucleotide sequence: TGTGCCAGCTCCCCGGCGACAGGGCAGGGACGAAAACTGTTTTTT. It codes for CASSPATGQGRKLFF.